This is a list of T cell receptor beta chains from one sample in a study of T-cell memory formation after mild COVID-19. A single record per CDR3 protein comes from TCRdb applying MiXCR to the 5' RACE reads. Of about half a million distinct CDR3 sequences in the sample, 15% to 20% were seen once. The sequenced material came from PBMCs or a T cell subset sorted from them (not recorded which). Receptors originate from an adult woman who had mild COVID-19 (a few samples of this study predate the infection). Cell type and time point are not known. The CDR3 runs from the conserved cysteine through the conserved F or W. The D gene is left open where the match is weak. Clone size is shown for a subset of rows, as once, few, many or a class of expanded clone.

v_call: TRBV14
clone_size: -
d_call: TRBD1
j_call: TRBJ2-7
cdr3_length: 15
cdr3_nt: TGTGCCAGCAGCCGGGACGGGACAGGCTCCTACGAGCAGTACTTC
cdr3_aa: CASSRDGTGSYEQYF

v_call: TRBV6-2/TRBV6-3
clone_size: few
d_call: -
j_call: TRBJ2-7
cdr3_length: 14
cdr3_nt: TGTGCCAGCAGTTATTTAGCCGCCCCCTACGAGCAGTACTTC
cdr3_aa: CASSYLAAPYEQYF

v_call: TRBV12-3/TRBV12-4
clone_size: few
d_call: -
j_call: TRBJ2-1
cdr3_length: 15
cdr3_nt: TGTGCCAGCAGTAACCTCTGGGGGCCCGGCAATGAGCAGTTCTTC
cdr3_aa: CASSNLWGPGNEQFF

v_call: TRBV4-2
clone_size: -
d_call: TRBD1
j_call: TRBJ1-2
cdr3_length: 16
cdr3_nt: TGTGCCAGCAGCCCGGAGGGGGGAACAGGGGCTGGAGGCTACACCTTC
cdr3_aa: CASSPEGGTGAGGYTF

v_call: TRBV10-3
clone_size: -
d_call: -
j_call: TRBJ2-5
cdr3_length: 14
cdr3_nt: TGTGCCATCAGTGAGTCTAGCAGGGAAGAGACCCAGTACTTC
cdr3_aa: CAISESSREETQYF

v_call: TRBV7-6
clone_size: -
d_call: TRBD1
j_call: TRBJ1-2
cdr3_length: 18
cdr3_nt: TGTGCCAGCAGCTTAGCCCTCGGAGGGGGCTGGGATATGGATGGCTACACCTTC
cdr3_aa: CASSLALGGGWDMDGYTF

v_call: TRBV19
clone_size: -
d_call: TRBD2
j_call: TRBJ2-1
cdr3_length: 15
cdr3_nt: TGTGCCAGTAGTATTCAGAGCGGGACCGTCAATGAGCAGTTCTTC
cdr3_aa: CASSIQSGTVNEQFF

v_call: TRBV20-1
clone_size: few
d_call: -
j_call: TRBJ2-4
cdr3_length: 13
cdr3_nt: TGCAGTGCTTACAACTTAGCCAAAAACATTCAGTACTTC
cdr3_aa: CSAYNLAKNIQYF

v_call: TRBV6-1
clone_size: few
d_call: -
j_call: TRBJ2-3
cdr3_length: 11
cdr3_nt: TGTGCCAGCAGCCGGGGGTTAAGGCAGTATTTT
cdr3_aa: CASSRGLRQYF

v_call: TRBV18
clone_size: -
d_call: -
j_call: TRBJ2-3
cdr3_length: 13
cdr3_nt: TGTGCCAGCTCACCACCGATGGAAGATACGCAGTATTTT
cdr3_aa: CASSPPMEDTQYF

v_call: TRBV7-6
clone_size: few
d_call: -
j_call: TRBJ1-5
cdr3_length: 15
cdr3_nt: TGTGCCAGCAGCTTAGAGGCGACAGATGGTCAGCCCCAGCATTTT
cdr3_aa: CASSLEATDGQPQHF

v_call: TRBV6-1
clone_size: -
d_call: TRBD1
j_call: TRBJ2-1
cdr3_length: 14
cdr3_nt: TGTGCCAGCGATACCCGGGACAGGAAAAATGAGCAGTTCTTC
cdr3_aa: CASDTRDRKNEQFF

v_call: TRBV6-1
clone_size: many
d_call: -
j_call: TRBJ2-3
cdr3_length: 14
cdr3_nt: TGTGCCAGCAGGACAGGAGGAAAGACAGATACGCAGTATTTT
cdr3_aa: CASRTGGKTDTQYF

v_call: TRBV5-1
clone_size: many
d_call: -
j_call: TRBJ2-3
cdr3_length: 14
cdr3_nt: TGCGCCAGCAGTCCTTTGGCGGGTGAAGATACGCAGTATTTT
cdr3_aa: CASSPLAGEDTQYF

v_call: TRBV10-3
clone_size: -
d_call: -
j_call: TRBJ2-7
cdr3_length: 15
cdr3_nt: TGTGCCATCAGTGATCCACCTCGGGATCCCTACGAGCAGTACTTC
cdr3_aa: CAISDPPRDPYEQYF

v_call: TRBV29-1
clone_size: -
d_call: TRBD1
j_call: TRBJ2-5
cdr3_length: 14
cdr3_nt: TGCAGCGTCCCGGGACAGGGGGGAGGAGAGACCCAGTACTTC
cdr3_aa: CSVPGQGGGETQYF

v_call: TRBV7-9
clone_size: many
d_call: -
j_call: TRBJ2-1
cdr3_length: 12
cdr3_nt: TGTGCCAGCAGCTTATCTAGCAATGAGCAGTTCTTC
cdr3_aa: CASSLSSNEQFF

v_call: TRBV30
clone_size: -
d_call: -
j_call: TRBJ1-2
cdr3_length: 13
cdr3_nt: TGTGCCTGGAGTGTAGGTGGGAAGTATGGCTACACCTTC
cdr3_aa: CAWSVGGKYGYTF

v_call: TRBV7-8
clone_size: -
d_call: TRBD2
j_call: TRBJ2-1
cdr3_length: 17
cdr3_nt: TGTGCCAGCAGCTTCAAAACCTCCCCTAGCGGGAGCCCCCAGCAGTTCTTC
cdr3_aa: CASSFKTSPSGSPQQFF

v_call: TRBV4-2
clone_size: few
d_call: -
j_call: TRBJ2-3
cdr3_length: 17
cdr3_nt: TGTGCCAGCAGCCCCTCCCCAACTAGCACCGGCACAGATACGCAGTATTTT
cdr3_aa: CASSPSPTSTGTDTQYF

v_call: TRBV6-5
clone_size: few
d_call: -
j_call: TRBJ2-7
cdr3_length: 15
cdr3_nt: TGTGCCAGCAGTTACTCTGGGGGGGCAGCGTACGAGCAGTACTTC
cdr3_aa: CASSYSGGAAYEQYF

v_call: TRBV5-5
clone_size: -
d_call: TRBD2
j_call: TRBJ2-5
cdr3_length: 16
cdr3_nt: TGTGCCAGCAGCTTGATGCCTAGCGGGACTCAAGAGACCCAGTACTTC
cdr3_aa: CASSLMPSGTQETQYF

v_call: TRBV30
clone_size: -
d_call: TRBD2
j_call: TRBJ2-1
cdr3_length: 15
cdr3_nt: TGTGCCTGGAGTAAGGGGTCTAGCGGGTTGAATGAGCAGTTCTTC
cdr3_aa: CAWSKGSSGLNEQFF

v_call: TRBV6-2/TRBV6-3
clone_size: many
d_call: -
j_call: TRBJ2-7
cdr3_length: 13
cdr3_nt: TGTGCCAGCAAACCAGGATGGGGATACGAGCAGTACTTC
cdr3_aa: CASKPGWGYEQYF

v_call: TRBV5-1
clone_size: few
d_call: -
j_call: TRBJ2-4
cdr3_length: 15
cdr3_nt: TGCGCCAGCAGCCCCGGGGGTTCCGCCAAAAACATTCAGTACTTC
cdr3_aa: CASSPGGSAKNIQYF

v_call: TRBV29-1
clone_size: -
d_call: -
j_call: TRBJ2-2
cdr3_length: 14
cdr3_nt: TGCAGCGTTGGCCTAGGGTCGAACACCGGGGAGCTGTTTTTT
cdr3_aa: CSVGLGSNTGELFF

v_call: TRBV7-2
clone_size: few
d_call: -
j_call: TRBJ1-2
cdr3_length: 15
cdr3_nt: TGTGCCAGCAGCTTAGCAGGCGCGGAAGACTATGGCTACACCTTC
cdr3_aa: CASSLAGAEDYGYTF

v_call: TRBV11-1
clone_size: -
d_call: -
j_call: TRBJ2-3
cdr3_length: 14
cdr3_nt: TGTGCCAGCAGCTTTGGGACCAACACAGATACGCAGTATTTT
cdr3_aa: CASSFGTNTDTQYF

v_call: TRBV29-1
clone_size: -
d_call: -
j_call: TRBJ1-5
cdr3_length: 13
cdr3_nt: TGCAGCGTGGAACAGGGAGTGGGGCAGCCCCAGCATTTT
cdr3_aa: CSVEQGVGQPQHF

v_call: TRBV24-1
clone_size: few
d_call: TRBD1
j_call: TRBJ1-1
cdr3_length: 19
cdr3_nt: TGTGCCACCAGTGGGGGGGACAGGGTCTCACCTCAGCCTAACACTGAAGCTTTCTTT
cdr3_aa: CATSGGDRVSPQPNTEAFF

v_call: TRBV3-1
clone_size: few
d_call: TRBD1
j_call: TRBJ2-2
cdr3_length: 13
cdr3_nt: TGTGCCAGCAGCCGCCAGACAGGGGTCCAGCTGTTTTTT
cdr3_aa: CASSRQTGVQLFF

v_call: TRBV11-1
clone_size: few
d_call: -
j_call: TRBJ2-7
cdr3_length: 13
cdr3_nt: TGTGCCAGCAGCTTAGGTGGCGTTCGTGAGCAGTACTTC
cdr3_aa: CASSLGGVREQYF

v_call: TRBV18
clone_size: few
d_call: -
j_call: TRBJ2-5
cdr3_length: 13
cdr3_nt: TGTGCCAGCTCATCGGGGGTGTTGGAGACCCAGTACTTC
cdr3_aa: CASSSGVLETQYF

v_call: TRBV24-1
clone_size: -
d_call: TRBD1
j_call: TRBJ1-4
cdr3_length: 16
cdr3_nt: TGTGCCACCAGTGATTCACCGGGACAGGGAAATGAAAAACTGTTTTTT
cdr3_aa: CATSDSPGQGNEKLFF

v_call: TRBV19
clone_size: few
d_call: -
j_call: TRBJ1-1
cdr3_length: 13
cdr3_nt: TGTGCCACTACCGGGAGCATGAACACTGAAGCTTTCTTT
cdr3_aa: CATTGSMNTEAFF

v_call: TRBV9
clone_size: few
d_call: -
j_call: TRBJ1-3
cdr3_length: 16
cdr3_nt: TGTGCCAGCAGCGTATCGGGATTTAGCTCTGGAAACACCATATATTTT
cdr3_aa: CASSVSGFSSGNTIYF

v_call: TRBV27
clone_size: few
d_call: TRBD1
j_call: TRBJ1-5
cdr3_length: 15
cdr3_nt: TGTGCCAGCAGTTCTTACCGGGACAGCGAGGGGCCCCAGCATTTT
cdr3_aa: CASSSYRDSEGPQHF

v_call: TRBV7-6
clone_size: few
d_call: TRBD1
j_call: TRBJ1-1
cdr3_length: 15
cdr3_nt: TGTGCCAGCAGCTTAGGGGGGACAGGGAAAACTGAAGCTTTCTTT
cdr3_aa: CASSLGGTGKTEAFF

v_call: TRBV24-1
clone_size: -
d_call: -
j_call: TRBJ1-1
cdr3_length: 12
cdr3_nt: TGTGCCACCAGTGGGGACACTGGAGAAGCTTTCTTT
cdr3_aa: CATSGDTGEAFF

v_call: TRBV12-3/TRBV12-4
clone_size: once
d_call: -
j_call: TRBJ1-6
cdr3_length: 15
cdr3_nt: TGTGCCAGCAGCCATTATAGCTCCTATAATTCACCCCTCCACTTT
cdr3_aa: CASSHYSSYNSPLHF

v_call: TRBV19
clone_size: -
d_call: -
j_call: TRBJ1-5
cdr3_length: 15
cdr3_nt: TGTGCCAGTAGAGAGACAGGTACAAGCAATCAGCCCCAGCATTTT
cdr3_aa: CASRETGTSNQPQHF

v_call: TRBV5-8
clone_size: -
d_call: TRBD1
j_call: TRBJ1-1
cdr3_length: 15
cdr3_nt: TGTGCCAGCACCTGGGACAGGGGGAAGCGAACTGAAGCTTTCTTT
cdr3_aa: CASTWDRGKRTEAFF

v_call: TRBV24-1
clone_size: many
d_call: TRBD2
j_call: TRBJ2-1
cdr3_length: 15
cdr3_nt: TGTGCCACCAGTGATTCCGGGACTATGAGGTATGAGCAGTTCTTC
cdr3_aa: CATSDSGTMRYEQFF

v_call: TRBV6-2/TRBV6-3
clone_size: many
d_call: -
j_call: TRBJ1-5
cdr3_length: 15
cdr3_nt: TGTGCCAGCAGGGAGACGGGACACCTCAATCAGCCCCAGCATTTT
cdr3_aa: CASRETGHLNQPQHF

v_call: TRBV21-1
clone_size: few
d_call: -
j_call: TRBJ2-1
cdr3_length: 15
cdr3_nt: TGTGCCAGCAGCAAAGGACCCGGGGGCCACAATGAGCAGTTCTTC
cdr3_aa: CASSKGPGGHNEQFF

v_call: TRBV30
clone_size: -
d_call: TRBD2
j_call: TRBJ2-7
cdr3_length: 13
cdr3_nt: TGTGCCTGGAGCTACGGACTAGCCATCGAGCAGTACTTC
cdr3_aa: CAWSYGLAIEQYF

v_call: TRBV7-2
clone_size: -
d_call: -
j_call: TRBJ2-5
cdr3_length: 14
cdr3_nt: TGTGCCAGCAGCTTAGCCTATACCAGTGAGACCCAGTACTTC
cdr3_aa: CASSLAYTSETQYF

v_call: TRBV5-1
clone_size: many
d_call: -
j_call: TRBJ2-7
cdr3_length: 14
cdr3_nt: TGCGCCAGCTCACCGTTTGGGCCGCCCTACGAGCAGTACTTC
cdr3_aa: CASSPFGPPYEQYF

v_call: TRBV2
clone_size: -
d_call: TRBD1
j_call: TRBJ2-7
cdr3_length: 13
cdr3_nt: TGTGCCAGTCGACCACAGGGGGGAGGCGAGCAGTACTTC
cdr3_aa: CASRPQGGGEQYF